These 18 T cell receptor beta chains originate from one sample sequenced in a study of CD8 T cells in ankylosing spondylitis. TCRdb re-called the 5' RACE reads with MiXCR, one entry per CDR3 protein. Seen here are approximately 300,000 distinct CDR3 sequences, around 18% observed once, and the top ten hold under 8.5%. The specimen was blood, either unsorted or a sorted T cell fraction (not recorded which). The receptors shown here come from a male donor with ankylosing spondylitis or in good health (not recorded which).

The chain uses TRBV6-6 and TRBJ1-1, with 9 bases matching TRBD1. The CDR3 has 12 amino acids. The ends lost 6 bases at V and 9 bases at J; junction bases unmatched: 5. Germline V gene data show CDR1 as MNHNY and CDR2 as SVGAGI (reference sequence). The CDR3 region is CASRRQGEKAFF. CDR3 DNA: TGTGCCAGCAGACGACAGGGGGAGAAAGCTTTCTTT.

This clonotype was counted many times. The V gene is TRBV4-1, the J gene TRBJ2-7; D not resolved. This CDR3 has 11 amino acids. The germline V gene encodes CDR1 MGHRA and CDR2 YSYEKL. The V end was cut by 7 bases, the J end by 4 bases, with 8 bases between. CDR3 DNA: TGCGCCAGCACCGGCTTTTACGAGCAGTACGTC. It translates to CASTGFYEQYV.

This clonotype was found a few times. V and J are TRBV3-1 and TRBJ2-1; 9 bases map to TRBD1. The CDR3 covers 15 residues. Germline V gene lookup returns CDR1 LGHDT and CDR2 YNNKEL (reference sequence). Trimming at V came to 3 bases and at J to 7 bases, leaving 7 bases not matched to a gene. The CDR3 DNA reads TGTGCCAGCAGCCACTTCGGACAGGGGATGAATGAGCAGTTCTTC. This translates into CASSHFGQGMNEQFF.

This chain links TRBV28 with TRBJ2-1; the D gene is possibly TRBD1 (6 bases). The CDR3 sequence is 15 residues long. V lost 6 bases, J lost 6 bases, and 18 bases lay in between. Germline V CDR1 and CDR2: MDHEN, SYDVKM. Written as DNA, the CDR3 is TGTGCCAGCAGCTACCGACAGGTATTGGGCAATGAGCAGTTCTTC. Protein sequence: CASSYRQVLGNEQFF.

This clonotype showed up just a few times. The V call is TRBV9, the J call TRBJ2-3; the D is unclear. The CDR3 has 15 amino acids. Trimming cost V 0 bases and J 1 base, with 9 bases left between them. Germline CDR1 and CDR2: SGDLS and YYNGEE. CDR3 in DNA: TGTGCCAGCAGCGTAGCCTTTGAACGCACAGATACGCAGTATTTT. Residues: CASSVAFERTDTQYF. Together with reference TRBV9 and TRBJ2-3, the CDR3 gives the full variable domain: DSGVTQTPKHLITATGQRVTLRCSPRSGDLSVYWYQQSLDQGLQFLIQYYNGEERAKGNILERFSAQQFPDLHSELNLSSLELGDSALYFCASSVAFERTDTQYFGPGTRLTVL.

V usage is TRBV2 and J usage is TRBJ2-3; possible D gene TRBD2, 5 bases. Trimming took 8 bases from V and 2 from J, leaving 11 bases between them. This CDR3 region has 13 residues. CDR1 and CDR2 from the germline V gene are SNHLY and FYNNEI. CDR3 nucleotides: TGTGCCAGCGAGGGAGTTACCACAGATACGCAGTATTTT. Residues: CASEGVTTDTQYF.

DNA of the CDR3: TGTGCCAGCAGCAATAGCGGGAGGGTCTATGAGCAGTTCTTC. This translates into CASSNSGRVYEQFF. The V and J genes are TRBV21-1 and TRBJ2-1; the table's D call TRBD2 went unverified against the DNA. TRBV21-1 is recorded as a pseudogene. This CDR3 has 14 residues.

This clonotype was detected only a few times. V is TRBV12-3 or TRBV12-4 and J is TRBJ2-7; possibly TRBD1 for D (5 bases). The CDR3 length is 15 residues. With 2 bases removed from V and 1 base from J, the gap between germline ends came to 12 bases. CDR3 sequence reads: CASSLSGLGSYEQYV. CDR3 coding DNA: TGTGCCAGCAGTTTATCAGGGTTAGGGTCCTACGAGCAGTACGTC.

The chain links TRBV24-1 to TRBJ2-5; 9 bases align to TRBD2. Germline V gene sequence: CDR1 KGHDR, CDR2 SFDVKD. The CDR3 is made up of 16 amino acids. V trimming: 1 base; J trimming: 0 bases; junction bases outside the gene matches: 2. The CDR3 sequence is CATSDLASGNQETQYF. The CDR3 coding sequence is TGTGCCACCAGTGATTTAGCTAGCGGGAACCAAGAGACCCAGTACTTC.

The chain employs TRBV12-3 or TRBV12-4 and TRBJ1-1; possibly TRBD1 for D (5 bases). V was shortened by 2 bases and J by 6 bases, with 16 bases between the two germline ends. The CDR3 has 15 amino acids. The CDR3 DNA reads TGTGCCAGCAGTTTACGCGCAGGGCAAGGGGCTGAAGCTTTCTTT. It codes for CASSLRAGQGAEAFF.

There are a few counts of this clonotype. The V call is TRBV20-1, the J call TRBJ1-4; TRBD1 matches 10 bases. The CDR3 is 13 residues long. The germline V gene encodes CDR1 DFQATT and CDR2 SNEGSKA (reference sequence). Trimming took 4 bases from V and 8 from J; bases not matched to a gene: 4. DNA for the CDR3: TGCAGTGCTACCTCGGACAGGGGGGAAAAACTGTTTTTT. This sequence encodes CSATSDRGEKLFF.

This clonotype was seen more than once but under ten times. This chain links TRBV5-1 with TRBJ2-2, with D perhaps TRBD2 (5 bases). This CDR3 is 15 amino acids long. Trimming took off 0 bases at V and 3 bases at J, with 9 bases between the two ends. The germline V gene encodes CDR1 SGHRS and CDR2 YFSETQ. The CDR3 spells CASSLEPGDTGELFF. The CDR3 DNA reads TGCGCCAGCAGCTTGGAACCCGGGGACACCGGGGAGCTGTTTTTT.

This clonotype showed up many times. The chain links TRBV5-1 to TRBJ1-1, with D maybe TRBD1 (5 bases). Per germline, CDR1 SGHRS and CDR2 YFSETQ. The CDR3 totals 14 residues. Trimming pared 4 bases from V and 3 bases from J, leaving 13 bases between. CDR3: CASSPALGDTEAFF. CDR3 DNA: TGCGCCAGCAGCCCAGCCTTGGGGGACACTGAAGCTTTCTTT.

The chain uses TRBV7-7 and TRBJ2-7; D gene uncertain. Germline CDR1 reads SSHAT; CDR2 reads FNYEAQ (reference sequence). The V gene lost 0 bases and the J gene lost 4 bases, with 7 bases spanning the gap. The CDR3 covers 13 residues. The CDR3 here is CASSLAVGYEQYV. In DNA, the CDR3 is TGTGCCAGCAGCTTAGCGGTCGGTTACGAGCAGTACGTC.

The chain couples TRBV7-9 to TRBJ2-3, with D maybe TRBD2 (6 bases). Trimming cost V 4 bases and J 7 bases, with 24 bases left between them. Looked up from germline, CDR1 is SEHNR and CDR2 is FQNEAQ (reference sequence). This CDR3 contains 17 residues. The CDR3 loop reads CASSSPPGVTNWHTQYF. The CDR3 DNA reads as TGTGCCAGCAGCTCGCCGCCGGGAGTAACCAATTGGCATACGCAGTATTTT.

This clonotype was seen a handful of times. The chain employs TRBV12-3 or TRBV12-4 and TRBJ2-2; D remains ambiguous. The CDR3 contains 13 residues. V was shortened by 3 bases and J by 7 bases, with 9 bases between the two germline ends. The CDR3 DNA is TGTGCCAGCAGTTTTCCGGGTCACGGGGAGCTGTTTTTT. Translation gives CASSFPGHGELFF.

CDR3 nucleotide sequence: TGTGCCAGCAGCGCCCTGGGATCCGGGTCCTATGGCTACACCTTC. Protein product: CASSALGSGSYGYTF. The V call is TRBV7-6, the J call TRBJ1-2; no clear D. This CDR3 has 15 amino acids. Trimming cost V 5 bases and J 4 bases, with 17 bases left between them. CDR1 and CDR2 (germline): SGHVS, FNYEAQ.

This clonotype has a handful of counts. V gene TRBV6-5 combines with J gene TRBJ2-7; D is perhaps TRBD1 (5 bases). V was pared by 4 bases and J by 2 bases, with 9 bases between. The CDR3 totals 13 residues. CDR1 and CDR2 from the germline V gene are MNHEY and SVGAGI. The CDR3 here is CASSSRVPYEQYV. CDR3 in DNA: TGTGCCAGCAGTTCCAGGGTCCCCTACGAGCAGTACGTC.